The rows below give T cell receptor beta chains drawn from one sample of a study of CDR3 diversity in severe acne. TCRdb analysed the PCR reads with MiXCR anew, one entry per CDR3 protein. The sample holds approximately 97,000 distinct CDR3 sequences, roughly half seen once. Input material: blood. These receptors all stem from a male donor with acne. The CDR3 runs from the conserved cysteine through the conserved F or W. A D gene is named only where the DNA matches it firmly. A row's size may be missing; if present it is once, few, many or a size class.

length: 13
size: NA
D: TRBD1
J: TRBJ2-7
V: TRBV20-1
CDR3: CSASRGTPNEQYF
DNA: TGCAGTGCTAGCAGGGGGACGCCTAACGAGCAGTACTTC

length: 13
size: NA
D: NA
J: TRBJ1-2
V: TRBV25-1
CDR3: CASSLFGTYGYTF
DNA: TGTGCCAGCAGTTTATTTGGGACCTATGGCTACACCTTC

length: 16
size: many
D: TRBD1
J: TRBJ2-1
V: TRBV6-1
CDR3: CASSEVPGQGGNEQFF
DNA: TGTGCCAGCAGTGAAGTCCCGGGACAGGGTGGCAATGAGCAGTTCTTC

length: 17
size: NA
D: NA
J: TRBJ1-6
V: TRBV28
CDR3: CASSRAGEWSSNSPLHF
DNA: TGTGCCAGCAGTAGAGCGGGGGAGTGGTCTTCGAATTCACCCCTCCACTTT

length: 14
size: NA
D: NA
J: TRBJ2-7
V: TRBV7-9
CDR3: CASSLDGTAYEQYF
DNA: TGTGCCAGCAGCTTAGACGGGACCGCCTACGAGCAGTACTTC

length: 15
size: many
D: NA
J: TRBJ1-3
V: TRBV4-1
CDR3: CASSQVAGRTNTIYF
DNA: TGCGCCAGCAGCCAAGTGGCAGGGAGAACCAACACCATATATTTT

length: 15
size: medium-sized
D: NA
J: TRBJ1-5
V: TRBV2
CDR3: CASSDFPGDPQPQHF
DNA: TGTGCCAGCAGTGACTTCCCAGGGGATCCTCAGCCCCAGCATTTT

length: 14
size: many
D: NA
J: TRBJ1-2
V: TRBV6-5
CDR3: CASSESGTAYGYTF
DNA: TGTGCCAGCAGTGAGAGCGGGACGGCTTATGGCTACACCTTC

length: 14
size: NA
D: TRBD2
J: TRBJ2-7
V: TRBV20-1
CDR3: CSARDVRGMGEQYF
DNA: TGCAGTGCTAGAGACGTGCGGGGGATGGGGGAGCAGTACTTC

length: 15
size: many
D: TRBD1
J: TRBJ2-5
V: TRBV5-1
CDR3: CASSLVGRGLETQYF
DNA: TGCGCCAGCAGCTTGGTGGGCAGGGGGCTAGAGACCCAGTACTTC

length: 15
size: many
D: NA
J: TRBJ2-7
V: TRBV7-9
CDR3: CASSARDGYSHEQYF
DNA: TGTGCCAGCAGCGCGCGGGACGGCTATAGCCACGAGCAGTACTTC

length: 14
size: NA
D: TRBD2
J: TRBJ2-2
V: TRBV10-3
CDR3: CAVSGSGVAGELFF
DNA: TGTGCCGTTAGCGGGAGTGGAGTTGCCGGGGAGCTGTTTTTT

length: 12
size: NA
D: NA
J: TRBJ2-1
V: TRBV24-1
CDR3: CATSGTNYEQFF
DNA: TGTGCCACCAGTGGGACTAATTATGAGCAGTTCTTC

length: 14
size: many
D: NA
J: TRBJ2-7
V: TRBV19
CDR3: CASSIVGASYEQYF
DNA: TGTGCCAGTAGTATTGTGGGGGCTAGCTACGAGCAGTACTTC

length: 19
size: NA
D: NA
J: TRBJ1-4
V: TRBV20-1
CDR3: CSARDRGQSKKATNEKLFF
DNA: TGCAGTGCTAGAGATCGCGGACAGAGTAAAAAAGCGACTAATGAAAAACTGTTTTTT

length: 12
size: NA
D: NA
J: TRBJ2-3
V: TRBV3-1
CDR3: CASGVGTDTQYF
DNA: TGTGCCAGCGGCGTCGGCACAGATACGCAGTATTTT

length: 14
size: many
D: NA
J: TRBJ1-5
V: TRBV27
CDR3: CASSLGGEGQPQHF
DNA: TGTGCCAGCAGTTTAGGTGGGGAAGGTCAGCCCCAGCATTTT

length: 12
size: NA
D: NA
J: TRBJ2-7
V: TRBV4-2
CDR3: CASSPGTYEQYF
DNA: TGTGCCAGCAGCCCAGGGACCTACGAGCAGTACTTC

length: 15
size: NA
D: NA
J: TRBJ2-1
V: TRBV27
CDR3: CASSLFSVDSNEQFF
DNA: TGTGCCAGCAGTTTATTCAGCGTCGATTCCAATGAGCAGTTCTTC

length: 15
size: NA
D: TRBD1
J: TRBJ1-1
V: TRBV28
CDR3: CASSLWGQGYPEASF
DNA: TGTGCCAGCAGTCTATGGGGACAGGGGTACCCTGAAGCTTCCTTT

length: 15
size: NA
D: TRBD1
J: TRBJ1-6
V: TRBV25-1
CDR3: CASSERAGGNSPLHF
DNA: TGTGCCAGCAGTGAAAGGGCAGGGGGAAATTCACCCCTCCACTTT

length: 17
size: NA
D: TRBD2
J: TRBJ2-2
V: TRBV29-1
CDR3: CSVGPPRTSGRTGELFF
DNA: TGCAGCGTTGGGCCCCCCCGGACTAGCGGAAGGACCGGGGAGCTGTTTTTT

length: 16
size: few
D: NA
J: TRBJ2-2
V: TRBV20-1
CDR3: CSASRAGIGGTGELFF
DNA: TGCAGTGCTAGTCGGGCCGGGATAGGGGGCACCGGGGAGCTGTTTTTT

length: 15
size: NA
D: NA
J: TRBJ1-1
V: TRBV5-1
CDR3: CASSLRTELNTEAFF
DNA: TGCGCCAGCAGCCTCCGGACCGAGTTGAACACTGAAGCTTTCTTT

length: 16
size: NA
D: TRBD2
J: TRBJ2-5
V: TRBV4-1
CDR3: CASSQDASGRTETQYF
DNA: TGCGCCAGCAGCCAAGATGCGAGCGGGAGGACGGAGACCCAGTACTTC

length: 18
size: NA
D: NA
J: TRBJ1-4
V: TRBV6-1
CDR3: CASSEPVGAPVTNEKLFF
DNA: TGTGCCAGCAGTGAACCCGTCGGGGCCCCTGTGACTAATGAAAAACTGTTTTTT

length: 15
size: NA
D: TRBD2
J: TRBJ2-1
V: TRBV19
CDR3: CASSIQLAGGPEQFF
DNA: TGTGCCAGTAGTATACAACTAGCGGGAGGGCCTGAGCAGTTCTTC

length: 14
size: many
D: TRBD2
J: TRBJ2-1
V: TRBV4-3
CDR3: CASSQGWLASGKFF
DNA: TGCGCCAGCAGCCAAGGATGGTTGGCTAGCGGGAAGTTCTTC

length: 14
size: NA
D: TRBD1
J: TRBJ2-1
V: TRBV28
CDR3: CASSPGTGSNEQFF
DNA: TGTGCCAGCAGTCCAGGGACAGGGAGCAATGAGCAGTTCTTC

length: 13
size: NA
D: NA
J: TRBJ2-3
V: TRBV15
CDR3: CATSRDGPATQYF
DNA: TGTGCCACCAGCAGAGATGGCCCGGCTACGCAGTATTTT

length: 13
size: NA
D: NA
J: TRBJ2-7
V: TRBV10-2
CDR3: CASSPTEEYEQYF
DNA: TGCGCCAGCAGCCCGACAGAGGAATACGAGCAGTACTTC

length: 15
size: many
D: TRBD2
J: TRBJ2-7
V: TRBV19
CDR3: CASSIAGTTNYEQYF
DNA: TGTGCCAGTAGTATAGCCGGGACTACAAACTACGAGCAGTACTTC

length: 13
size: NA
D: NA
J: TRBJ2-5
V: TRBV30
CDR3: CAWNPGLQETQYF
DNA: TGTGCCTGGAACCCGGGACTCCAAGAGACCCAGTACTTC

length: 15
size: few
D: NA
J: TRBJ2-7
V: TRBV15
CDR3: CATSSRGGSLLEQYF
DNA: TGTGCCACCAGCAGCCGCGGGGGCAGCCTACTAGAGCAGTACTTC

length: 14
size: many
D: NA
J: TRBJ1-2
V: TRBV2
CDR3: CASSEASGAYGYTF
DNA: TGTGCCAGCAGTGAAGCTTCGGGGGCCTATGGCTACACCTTC

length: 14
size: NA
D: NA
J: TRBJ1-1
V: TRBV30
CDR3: CAGKTGHSNTEAFF
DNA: TGTGCCGGAAAAACGGGACACTCGAACACTGAAGCTTTCTTT

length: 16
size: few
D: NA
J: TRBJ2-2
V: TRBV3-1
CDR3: CASSQKTGRGTGELFF
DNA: TGTGCCAGCAGCCAAAAGACAGGGCGGGGCACCGGGGAGCTGTTTTTT

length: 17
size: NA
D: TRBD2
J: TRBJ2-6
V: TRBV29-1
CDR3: CSVGDLAGVSGANVLTF
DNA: TGCAGCGTTGGGGATCTAGCGGGAGTTTCTGGGGCCAACGTCCTGACTTTC

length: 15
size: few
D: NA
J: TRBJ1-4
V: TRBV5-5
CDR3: CASSLSGAGREKLFF
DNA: TGTGCCAGCAGCTTGTCAGGGGCGGGTAGAGAAAAACTGTTTTTT

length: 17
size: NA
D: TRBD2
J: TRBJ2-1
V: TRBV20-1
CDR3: CSARTAGNSSGDNEQFF
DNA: TGCAGTGCTAGGACCGCCGGGAATTCTAGCGGTGACAATGAGCAGTTCTTC

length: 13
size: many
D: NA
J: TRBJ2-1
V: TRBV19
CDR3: CASSIADPNEQFF
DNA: TGTGCCAGTAGTATAGCCGACCCCAATGAGCAGTTCTTC

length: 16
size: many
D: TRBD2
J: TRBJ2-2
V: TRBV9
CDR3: CASSVATSGRGGELFF
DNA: TGTGCCAGCAGCGTCGCCACTAGCGGACGGGGCGGGGAGCTGTTTTTT

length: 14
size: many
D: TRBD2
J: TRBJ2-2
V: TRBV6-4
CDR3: CASSDGTSTGELFF
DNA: TGTGCCAGCAGTGACGGGACTAGCACCGGGGAGCTGTTTTTT

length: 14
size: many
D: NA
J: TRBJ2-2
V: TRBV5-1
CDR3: CASRENRNTGELFF
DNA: TGCGCCAGCAGGGAGAACAGGAACACCGGGGAGCTGTTTTTT

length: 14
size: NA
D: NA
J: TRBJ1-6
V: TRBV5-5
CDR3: CASSLPGTNSPLHF
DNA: TGTGCCAGCAGCTTGCCCGGAACGAATTCACCCCTCCACTTT

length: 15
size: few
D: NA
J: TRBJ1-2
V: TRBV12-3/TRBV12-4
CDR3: CASSLVRRAGYGYTF
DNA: TGTGCCAGCAGTTTAGTTCGCCGGGCAGGCTATGGCTACACCTTC

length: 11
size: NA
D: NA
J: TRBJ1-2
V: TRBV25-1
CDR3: CASSVAAGYTF
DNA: TGTGCCAGCAGTGTTGCAGCTGGCTACACCTTC

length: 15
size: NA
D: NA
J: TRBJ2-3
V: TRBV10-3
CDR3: CAISCGLFFFDTQYF
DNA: TGTGCCATCAGTTGTGGACTATTCTTTTTTGATACGCAGTATTTT

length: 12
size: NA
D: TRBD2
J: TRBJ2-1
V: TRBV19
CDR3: CAGTSGYNEQFF
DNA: TGTGCCGGGACTAGCGGGTACAATGAGCAGTTCTTC